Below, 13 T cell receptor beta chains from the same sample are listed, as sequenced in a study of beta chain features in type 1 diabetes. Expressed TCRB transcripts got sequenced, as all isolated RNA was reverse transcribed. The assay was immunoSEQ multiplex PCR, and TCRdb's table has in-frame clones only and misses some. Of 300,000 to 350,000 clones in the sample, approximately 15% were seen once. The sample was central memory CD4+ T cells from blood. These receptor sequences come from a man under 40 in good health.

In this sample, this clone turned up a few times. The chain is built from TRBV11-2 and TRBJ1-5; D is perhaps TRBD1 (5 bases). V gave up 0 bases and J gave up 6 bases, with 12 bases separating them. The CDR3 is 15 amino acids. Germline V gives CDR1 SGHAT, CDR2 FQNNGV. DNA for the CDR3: TGTGCCAGCAGCTTAGACAGGGTTTCGAGTCAGCCCCAGCATTTT. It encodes CASSLDRVSSQPQHF.

The CDR3 reads CASSLASGGEQYV. The DNA for the CDR3 is TGTGCCAGCAGCTTAGCCTCTGGGGGCGAGCAGTACGTC. The chain couples TRBV7-2 to TRBJ2-7; D tentatively fits TRBD1 or TRBD2 (5 bases each). The length of the CDR3 is 13 residues. V was trimmed by 0 bases and J by 6 bases, leaving 9 bases between them. Germline-derived CDR1 and CDR2 are SGHTA and FQGNSA.

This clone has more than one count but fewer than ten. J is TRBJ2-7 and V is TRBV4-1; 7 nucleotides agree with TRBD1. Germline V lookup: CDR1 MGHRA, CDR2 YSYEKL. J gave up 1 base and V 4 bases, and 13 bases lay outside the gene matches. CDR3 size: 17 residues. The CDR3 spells CASSPTSDRTQSYEQYF. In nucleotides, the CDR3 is TGCGCCAGCAGCCCCACTTCGGACAGGACCCAATCCTACGAGCAGTACTTC.

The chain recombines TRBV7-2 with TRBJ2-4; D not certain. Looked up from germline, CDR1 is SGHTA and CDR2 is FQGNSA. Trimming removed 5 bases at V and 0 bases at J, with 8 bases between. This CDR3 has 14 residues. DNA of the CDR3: TGTGCCAGCAGCCTGGAACCAGCCAAAAACATTCAGTACTTC. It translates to CASSLEPAKNIQYF.

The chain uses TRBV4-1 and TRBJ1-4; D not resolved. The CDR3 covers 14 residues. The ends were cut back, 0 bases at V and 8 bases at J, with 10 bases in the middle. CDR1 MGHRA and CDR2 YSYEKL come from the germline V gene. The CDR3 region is CASSQDPQGEKLFF. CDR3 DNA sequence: TGCGCCAGCAGCCAAGATCCTCAAGGGGAAAAACTGTTTTTT.

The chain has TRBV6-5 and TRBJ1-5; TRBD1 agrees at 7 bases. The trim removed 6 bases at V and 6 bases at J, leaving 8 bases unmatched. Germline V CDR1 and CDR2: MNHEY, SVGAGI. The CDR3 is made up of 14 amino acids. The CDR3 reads CASRKGTVGQPQHF. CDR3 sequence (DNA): TGTGCCAGCAGGAAGGGGACAGTGGGTCAGCCCCAGCATTTT.

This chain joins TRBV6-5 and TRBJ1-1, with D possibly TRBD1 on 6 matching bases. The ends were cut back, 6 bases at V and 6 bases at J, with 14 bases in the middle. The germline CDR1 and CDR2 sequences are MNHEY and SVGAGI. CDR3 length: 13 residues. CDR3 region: CASRVRGYAEAFF. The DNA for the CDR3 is TGTGCCAGCAGGGTGAGGGGGTATGCTGAAGCTTTCTTT.

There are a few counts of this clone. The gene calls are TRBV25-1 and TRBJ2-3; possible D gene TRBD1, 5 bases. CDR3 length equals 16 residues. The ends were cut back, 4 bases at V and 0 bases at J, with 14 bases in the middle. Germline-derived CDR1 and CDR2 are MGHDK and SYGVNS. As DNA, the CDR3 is TGTGCCAGCAGTGTTTTGGGGCCATCTAGCACAGATACGCAGTATTTT. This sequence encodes CASSVLGPSSTDTQYF.

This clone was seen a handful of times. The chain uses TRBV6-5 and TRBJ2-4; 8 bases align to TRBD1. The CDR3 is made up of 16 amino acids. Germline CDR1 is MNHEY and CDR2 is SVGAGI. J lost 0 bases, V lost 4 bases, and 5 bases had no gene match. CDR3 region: CASSSQGDGAKNIQYF. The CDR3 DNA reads TGTGCCAGCAGTTCACAGGGGGATGGAGCCAAAAACATTCAGTACTTC.

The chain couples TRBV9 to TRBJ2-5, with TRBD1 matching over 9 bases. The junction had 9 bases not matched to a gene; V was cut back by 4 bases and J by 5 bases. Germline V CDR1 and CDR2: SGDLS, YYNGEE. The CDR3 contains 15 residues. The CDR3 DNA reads TGTGCCAGCAGCCTAAGGGGACAGGGATGGGAGACCCAGTACTTC. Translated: CASSLRGQGWETQYF.

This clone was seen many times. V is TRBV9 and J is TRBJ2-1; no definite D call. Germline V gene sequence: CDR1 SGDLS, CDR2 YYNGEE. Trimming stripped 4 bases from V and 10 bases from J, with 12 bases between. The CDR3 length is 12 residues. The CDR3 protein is CASSRVGGEQFF. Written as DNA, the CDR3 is TGTGCCAGCAGCCGTGTCGGTGGGGAGCAGTTCTTC.

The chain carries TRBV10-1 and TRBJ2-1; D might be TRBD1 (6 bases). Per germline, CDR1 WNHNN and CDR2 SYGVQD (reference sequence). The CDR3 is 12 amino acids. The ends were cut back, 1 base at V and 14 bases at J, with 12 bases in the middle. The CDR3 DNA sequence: TGCGCCAGCAGTGAGTTGCAGGGGAATAAGTTCTTC. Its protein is CASSELQGNKFF.

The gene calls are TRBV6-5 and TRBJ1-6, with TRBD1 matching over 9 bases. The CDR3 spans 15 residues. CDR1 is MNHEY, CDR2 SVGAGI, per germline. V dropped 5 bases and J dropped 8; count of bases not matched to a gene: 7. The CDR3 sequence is CASSAPGTGHSPLHF. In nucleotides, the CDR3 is TGTGCCAGCAGTGCCCCCGGGACAGGGCATTCACCCCTCCACTTT.